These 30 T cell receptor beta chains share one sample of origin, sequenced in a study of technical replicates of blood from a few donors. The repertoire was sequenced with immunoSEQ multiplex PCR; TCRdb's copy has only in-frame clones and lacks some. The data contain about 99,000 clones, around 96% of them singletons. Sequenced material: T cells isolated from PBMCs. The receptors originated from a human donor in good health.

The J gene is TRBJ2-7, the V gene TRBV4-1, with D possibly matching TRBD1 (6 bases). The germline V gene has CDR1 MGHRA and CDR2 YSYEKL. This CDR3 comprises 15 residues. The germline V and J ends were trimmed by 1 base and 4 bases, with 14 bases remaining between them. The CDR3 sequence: CASSQVLDSLYEQYF. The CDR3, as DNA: TGCGCCAGCAGCCAAGTCCTGGACAGCCTATACGAGCAGTACTTC.

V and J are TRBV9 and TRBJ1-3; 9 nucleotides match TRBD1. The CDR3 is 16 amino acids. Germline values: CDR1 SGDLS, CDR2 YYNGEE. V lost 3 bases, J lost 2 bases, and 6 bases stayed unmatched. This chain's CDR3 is CASSGGTGPPGNTIYF. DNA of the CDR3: TGTGCCAGCAGCGGAGGGACAGGGCCACCTGGAAACACCATATATTTT.

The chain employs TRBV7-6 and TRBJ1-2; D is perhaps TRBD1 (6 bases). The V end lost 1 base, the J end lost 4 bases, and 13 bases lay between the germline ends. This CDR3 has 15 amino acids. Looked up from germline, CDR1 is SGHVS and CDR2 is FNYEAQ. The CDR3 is CASSLGTAYGYGYTF. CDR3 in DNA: TGTGCCAGCAGCTTAGGGACAGCGTACGGCTATGGCTACACCTTC.

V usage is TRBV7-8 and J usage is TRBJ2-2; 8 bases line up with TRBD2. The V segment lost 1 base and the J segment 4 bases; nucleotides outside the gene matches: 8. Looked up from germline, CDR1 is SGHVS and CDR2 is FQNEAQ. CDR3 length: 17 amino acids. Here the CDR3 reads CASSLVPAGAITGELFF. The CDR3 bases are TGTGCCAGCAGCTTAGTTCCAGCGGGAGCCATCACCGGGGAGCTGTTTTTT.

Here the CDR3 reads CASNEGLAGGDTQYF. The CDR3 coding sequence is TGTGCCAGCAACGAAGGGCTAGCGGGAGGGGATACGCAGTATTTT. The chain uses TRBV6-1 and TRBJ2-3; 12 nucleotides agree with TRBD2. Germline V gene lookup returns CDR1 MNHNS and CDR2 SASEGT. Trimming took 7 bases from V and 6 from J; bases not matched to a gene: 8. The CDR3 has 15 amino acids.

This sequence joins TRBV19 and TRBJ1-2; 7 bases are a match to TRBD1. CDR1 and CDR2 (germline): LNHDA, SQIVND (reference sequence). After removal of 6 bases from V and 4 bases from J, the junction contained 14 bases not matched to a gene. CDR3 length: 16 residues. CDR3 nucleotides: TGTGCCAGTAGCCCGAGCCGGACAGGTTTCAGCTATGGCTACACCTTC. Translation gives CASSPSRTGFSYGYTF.

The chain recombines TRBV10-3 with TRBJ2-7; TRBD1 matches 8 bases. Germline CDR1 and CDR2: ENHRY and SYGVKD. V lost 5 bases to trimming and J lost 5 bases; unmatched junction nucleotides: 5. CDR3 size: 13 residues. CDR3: CAISPDRGNEQYF. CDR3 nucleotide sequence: TGTGCCATCAGTCCCGACAGGGGCAACGAGCAGTACTTC.

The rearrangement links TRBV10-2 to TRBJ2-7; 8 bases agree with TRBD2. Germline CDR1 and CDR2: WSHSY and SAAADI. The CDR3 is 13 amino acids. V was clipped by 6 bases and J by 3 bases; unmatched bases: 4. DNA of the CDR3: TGCGCCAGCAGACCGGGACTAGACTACGAGCAGTACTTC. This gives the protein CASRPGLDYEQYF.

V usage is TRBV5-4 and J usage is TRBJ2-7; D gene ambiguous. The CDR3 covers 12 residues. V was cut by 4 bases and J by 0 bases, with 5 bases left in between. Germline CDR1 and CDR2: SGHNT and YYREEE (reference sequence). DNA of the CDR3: TGTGCCAGCAGCATGAGCTCCTACGAGCAGTACTTC. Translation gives CASSMSSYEQYF.

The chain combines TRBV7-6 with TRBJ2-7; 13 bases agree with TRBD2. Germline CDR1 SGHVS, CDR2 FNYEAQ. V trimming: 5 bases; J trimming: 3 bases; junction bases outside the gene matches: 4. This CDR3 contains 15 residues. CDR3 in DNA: TGTGCCAGCAGCCGACTAGCGGGAGGAAACTACGAGCAGTACTTC. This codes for CASSRLAGGNYEQYF.

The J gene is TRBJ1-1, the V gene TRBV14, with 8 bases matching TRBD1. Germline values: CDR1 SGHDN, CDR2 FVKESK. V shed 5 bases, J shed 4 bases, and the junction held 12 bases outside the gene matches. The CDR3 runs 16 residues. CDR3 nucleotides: TGTGCCAGCAGCTCCCCGGGACAGGTTTTGGGCACTGAAGCTTTCTTT. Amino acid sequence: CASSSPGQVLGTEAFF.

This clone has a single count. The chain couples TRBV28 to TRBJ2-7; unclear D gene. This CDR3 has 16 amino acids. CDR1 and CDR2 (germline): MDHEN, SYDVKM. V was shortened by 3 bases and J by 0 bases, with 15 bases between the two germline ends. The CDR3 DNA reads TGTGCCAGCAGTTTTAGACTCCTTCTTAGCTCCTACGAGCAGTACTTC. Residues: CASSFRLLLSSYEQYF.

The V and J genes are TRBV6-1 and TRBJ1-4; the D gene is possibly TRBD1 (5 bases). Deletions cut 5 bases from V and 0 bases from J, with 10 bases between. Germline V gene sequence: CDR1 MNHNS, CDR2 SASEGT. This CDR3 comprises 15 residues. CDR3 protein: CASSPWGATNEKLFF. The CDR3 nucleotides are TGTGCCAGCAGTCCGTGGGGGGCAACTAATGAAAAACTGTTTTTT.

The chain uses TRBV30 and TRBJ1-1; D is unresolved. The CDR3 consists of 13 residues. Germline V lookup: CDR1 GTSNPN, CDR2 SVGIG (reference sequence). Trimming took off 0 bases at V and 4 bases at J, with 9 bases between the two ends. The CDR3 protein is CAWSVHGGTEAFF. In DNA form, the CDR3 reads TGTGCCTGGAGTGTACATGGAGGCACTGAAGCTTTCTTT.

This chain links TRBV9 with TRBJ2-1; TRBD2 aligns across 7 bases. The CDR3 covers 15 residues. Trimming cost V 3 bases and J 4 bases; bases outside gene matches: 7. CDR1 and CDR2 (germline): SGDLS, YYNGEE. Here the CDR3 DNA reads TGTGCCAGCAGCGCAGCGGGGTCCGAATACAATGAGCAGTTCTTC. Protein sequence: CASSAAGSEYNEQFF.

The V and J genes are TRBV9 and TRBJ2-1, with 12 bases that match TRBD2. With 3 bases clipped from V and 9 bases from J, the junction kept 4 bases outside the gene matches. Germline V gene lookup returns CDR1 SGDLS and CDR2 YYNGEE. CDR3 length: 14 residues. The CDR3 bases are TGTGCCAGCAGCGAACTAGCGGGGGGTGGTGAGCAGTTCTTC. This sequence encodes CASSELAGGGEQFF.

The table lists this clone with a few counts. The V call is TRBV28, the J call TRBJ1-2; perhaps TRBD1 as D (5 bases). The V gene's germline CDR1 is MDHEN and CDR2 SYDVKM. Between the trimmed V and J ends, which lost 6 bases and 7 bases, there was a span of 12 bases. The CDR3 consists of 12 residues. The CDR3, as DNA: TGTGCCAGCAGCCAGGGAAAGAGTGGCTACACCTTC. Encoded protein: CASSQGKSGYTF.

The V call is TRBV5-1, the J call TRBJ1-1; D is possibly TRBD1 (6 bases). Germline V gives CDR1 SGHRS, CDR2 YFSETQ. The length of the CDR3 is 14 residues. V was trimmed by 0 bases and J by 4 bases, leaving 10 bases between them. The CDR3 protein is CASSLEGGLTEAFF. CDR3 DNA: TGCGCCAGCAGCTTGGAAGGGGGTCTCACTGAAGCTTTCTTT.

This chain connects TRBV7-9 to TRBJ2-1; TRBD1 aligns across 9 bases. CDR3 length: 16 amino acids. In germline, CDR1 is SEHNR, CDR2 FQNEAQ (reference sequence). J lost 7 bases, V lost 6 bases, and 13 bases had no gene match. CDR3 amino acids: CASSSSYRGPRNEQFF. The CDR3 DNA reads TGTGCCAGCAGTTCCTCCTACAGGGGGCCAAGGAATGAGCAGTTCTTC.

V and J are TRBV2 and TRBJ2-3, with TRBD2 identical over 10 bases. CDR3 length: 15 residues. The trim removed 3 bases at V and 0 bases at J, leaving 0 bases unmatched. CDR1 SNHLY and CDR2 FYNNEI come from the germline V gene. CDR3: CASSETSGSTDTQYF. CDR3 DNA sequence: TGTGCCAGCAGTGAGACTAGCGGGAGCACAGATACGCAGTATTTT.

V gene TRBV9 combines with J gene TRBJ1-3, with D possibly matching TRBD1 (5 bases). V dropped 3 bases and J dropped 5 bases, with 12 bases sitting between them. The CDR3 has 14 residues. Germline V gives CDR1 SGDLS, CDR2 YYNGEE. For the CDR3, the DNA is TGTGCCAGCAGCGCGCAGGGTATTCGAAACACCATATATTTT. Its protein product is CASSAQGIRNTIYF.

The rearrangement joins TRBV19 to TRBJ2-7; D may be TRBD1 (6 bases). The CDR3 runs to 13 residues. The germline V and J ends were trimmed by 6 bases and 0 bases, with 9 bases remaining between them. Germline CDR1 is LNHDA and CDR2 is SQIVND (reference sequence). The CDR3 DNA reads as TGTGCCAGTAGCACAGGGCCCTCCTACGAGCAGTACTTC. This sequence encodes CASSTGPSYEQYF.

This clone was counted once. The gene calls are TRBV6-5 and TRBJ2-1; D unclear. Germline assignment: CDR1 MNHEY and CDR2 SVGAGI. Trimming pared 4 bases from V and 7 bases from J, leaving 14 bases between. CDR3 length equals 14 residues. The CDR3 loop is CASSSHSHDNEQFF. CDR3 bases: TGTGCCAGCAGTTCTCACAGTCACGATAATGAGCAGTTCTTC.

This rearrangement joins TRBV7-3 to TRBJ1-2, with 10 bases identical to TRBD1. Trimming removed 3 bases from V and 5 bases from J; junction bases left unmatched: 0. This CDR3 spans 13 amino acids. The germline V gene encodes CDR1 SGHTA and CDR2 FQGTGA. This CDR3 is CASSLGQGYGYTF. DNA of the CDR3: TGTGCCAGCAGCTTGGGACAGGGGTATGGCTACACCTTC.

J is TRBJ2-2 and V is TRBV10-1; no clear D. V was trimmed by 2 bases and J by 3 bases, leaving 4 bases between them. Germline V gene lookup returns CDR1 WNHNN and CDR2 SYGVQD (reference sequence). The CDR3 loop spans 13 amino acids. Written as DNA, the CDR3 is TGCGCCAGCAGTGAGCCATACACCGGGGAGCTGTTTTTT. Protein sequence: CASSEPYTGELFF.

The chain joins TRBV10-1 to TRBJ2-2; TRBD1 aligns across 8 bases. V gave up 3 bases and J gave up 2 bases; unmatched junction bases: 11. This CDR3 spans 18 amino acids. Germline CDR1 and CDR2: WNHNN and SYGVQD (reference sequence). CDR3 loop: CASSEGDRLTYNTGELFF. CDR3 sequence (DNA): TGCGCCAGCAGTGAAGGGGACAGGCTAACTTACAACACCGGGGAGCTGTTTTTT.

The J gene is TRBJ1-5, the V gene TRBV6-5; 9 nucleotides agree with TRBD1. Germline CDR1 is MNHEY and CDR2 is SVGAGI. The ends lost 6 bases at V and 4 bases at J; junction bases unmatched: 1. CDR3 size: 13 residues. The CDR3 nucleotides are TGTGCCAGCAGACAGGGGGCGAATCAGCCCCAGCATTTT. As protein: CASRQGANQPQHF.

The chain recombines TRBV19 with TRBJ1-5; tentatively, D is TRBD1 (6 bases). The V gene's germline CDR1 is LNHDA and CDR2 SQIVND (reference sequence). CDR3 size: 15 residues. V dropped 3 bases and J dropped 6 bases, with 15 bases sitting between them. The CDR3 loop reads CASSILGQKGQPQHF. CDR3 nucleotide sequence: TGTGCCAGTAGTATTCTAGGACAGAAAGGTCAGCCCCAGCATTTT.

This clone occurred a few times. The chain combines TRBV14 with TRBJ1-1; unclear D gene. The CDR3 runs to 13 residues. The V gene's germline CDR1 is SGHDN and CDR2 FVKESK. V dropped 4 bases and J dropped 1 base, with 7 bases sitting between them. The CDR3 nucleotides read TGTGCCAGCAGCCGTAACAGGAACACTGAAGCTTTCTTT. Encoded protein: CASSRNRNTEAFF. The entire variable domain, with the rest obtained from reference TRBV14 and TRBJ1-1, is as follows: EAGVTQFPSHSVIEKGQTVTLRCDPISGHDNLYWYRRVMGKEIKFLLHFVKESKQDESGMPNNRFLAERTGGTYSTLKVQPAELEDSGVYFCASSRNRNTEAFFGQGTRLTVV.

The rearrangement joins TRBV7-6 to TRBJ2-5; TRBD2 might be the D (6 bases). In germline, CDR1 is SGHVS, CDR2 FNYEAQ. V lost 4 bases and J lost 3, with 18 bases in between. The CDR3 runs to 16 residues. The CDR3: CASSWGQDYLEETQYF. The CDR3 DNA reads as TGTGCCAGCAGCTGGGGTCAGGACTATCTAGAAGAGACCCAGTACTTC.